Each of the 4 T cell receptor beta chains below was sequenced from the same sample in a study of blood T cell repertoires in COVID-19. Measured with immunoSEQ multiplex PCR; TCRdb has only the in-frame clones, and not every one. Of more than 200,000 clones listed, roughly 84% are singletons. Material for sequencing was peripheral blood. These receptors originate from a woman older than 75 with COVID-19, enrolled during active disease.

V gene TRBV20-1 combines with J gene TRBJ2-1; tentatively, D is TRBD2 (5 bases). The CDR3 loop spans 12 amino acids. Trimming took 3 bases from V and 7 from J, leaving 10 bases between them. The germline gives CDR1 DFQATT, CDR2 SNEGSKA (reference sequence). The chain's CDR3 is CSASSRGNEQFF. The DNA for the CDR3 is TGCAGTGCTAGTTCCCGGGGTAATGAGCAGTTCTTC.

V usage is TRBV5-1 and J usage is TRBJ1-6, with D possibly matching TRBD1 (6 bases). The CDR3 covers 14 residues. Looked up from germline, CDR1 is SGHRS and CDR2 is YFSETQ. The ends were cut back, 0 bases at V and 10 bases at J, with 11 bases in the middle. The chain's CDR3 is CASSLDREGSPLHF. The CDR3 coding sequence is TGCGCCAGCAGCTTGGACAGGGAGGGATCACCCCTCCACTTT. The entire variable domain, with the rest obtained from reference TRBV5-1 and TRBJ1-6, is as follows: KAGVTQTPRYLIKTRGQQVTLSCSPISGHRSVSWYQQTPGQGLQFLFEYFSETQRNKGNFPGRFSGRQFSNSRSEMNVSTLELGDSALYLCASSLDREGSPLHFGNGTRLTVT.

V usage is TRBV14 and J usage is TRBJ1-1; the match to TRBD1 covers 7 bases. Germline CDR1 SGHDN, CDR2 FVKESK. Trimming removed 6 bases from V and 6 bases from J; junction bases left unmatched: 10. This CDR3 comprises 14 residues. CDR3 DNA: TGTGCCAGCAGACGACAGGGATTAGATCCTGAAGCTTTCTTT. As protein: CASRRQGLDPEAFF.

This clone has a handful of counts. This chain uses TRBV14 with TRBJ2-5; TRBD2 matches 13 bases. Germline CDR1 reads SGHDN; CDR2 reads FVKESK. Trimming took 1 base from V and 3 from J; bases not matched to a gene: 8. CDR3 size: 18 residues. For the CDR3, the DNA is TGTGCCAGCAGCCAAGCAAAATTGGGACTAGCGGGGAAAGAGACCCAGTACTTC. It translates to CASSQAKLGLAGKETQYF.